A selection of T cell receptor beta chains follows, all from one sample in a study of CD8 T cell repertoires and HIV-1 epitope variants. Assay used: immunoSEQ multiplex PCR; TCRdb lists only in-frame clones, some missing. The table has some 100,000 clones, roughly 81% seen once. The specimen was uncultured baseline CD8+ T cells from peripheral blood mononuclear cells (PBMCs). The source of these receptors is a male donor with HIV. Both conserved end residues are part of each CDR3. A D gene is named only where the DNA matches it firmly. The size field is filled for only some rows; it gives once, few, many or a size class.

size | D | J | V | DNA | CDR3
few | TRBD2 | TRBJ2-3 | TRBV2 | TGTGCCAGCAGTCGAGGGATAGCGGGATCAGATACGCAGTATTTT | CASSRGIAGSDTQYF
NA | TRBD1 | TRBJ1-3 | TRBV9 | TGTGCCAGCAGCTCCCAGACAGGGGGCAATGGAAACACCATATATTTT | CASSSQTGGNGNTIYF
NA | NA | TRBJ2-4 | TRBV6-5 | TGTGCCACAGGGACGGCGGAAAACATTCAGTACTTC | CATGTAENIQYF
NA | NA | TRBJ2-5 | TRBV19 | TGTGCCAGTAGTTCCCAGGGGGGATACCAAGAGACCCAGTACTTC | CASSSQGGYQETQYF
few | TRBD1 | TRBJ2-7 | TRBV7-8 | TGTGCCAGCAGCTTAGAGTCAGGGGGCTCGTTTGTGAGGACCGCCTACGAGCAGTACTTC | CASSLESGGSFVRTAYEQYF
NA | TRBD1 | TRBJ1-5 | TRBV5-1 | TGCGCCAGCAGCTTGGAAGGGACAGCCGATCAGCCCCAGCATTTT | CASSLEGTADQPQHF
few | NA | TRBJ2-2 | TRBV5-1 | TGCGCCAGCGGGACAAAAGTTAACACCGGGGAGCTGTTTTTT | CASGTKVNTGELFF
few | NA | TRBJ1-2 | TRBV5-1 | TGCGCCAGCAGCTCTGGGGGGAGGGCCAACTATGGCTACACCTTC | CASSSGGRANYGYTF
NA | TRBD2 | TRBJ2-1 | TRBV13 | TGTGCCAGCAGCTTAGAACTAGCGGCCTACAATGAGCAGTTCTTC | CASSLELAAYNEQFF
once | NA | TRBJ2-1 | TRBV6-1 | TGTGCCAGCAAATTGACTAGCTCCTACAATGAGCAGTTCTTC | CASKLTSSYNEQFF
once | NA | TRBJ2-5 | TRBV10-3 | TGTGCCATCAGTTCCACCTACAGGGCTACAGAGACCCAGTACTTC | CAISSTYRATETQYF
NA | NA | TRBJ2-1 | TRBV5-4 | TGTGCCAGCAGCTTGGATACCTACAATGAGCAGTTCTTC | CASSLDTYNEQFF